This T cell receptor (beta chain) came from a study of CD8 T cells in Susac syndrome. Random-hexamer reverse transcription was applied to about 0.5 to 1 ug RNA. TCRdb ran MiXCR on the immunoSEQ multiplex PCR reads and lists one entry per CDR3 protein. The data hold roughly 86,000 distinct CDR3 sequences, with around 96% observed a single time. The CDR3 consists of 16 residues. Trimming took 0 bases from V and 1 from J, leaving 13 bases between them. CDR1 and CDR2 (germline): LGHNA, YSLEER. Note on this clonotype: Its antigen is undetermined.

Study outcomes and limitations: In Susac syndrome, CD8+ expansion was highest in TEMRA and active disease.

The sample taken for sequencing was CD8+ T cells from PBMCs. J is TRBJ2-7 and V is TRBV4-3; the D gene could be TRBD1 or TRBD2 (5 bases each). The TCR originated in a human donor with Susac syndrome. CDR3 region: CASSQEAQGVSYEQYF. CDR3 DNA sequence: TGCGCCAGCAGCCAAGAAGCCCAGGGAGTGTCCTACGAGCAGTACTTC.